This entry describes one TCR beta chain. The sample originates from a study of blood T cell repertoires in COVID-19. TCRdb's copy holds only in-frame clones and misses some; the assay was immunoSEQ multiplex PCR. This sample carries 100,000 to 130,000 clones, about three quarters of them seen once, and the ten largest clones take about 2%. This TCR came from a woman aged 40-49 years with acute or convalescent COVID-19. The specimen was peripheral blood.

The DNA for the CDR3 is TGTGCCAGCAGCGAACACGGACTAGCGGGTGACAATGAGCAGTTCTTC. Translated: CASSEHGLAGDNEQFF. V usage is TRBV5-4 and J usage is TRBJ2-1; 11 bases are a match to TRBD2. The germline V gene encodes CDR1 SGHNT and CDR2 YYREEE (reference sequence). Losses at the gene ends were 4 bases for V and 5 bases for J; bases not matched to a gene: 8. This CDR3 has 16 amino acids.